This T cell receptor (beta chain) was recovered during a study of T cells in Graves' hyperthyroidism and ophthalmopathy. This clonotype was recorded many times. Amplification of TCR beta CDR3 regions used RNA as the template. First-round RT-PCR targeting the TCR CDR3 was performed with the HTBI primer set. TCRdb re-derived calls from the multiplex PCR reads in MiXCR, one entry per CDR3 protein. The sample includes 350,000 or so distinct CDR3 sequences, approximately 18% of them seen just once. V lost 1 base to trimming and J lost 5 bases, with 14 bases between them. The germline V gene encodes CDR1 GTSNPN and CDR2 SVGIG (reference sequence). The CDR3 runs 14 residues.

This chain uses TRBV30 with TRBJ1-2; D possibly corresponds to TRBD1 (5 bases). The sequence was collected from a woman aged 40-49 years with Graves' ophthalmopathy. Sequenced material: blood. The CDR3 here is CAWSGEDSRYGYTF. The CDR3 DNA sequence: TGTGCCTGGAGTGGGGAAGACAGCCGATATGGCTACACCTTC.